The 32 T cell receptor beta chains below all came from one sample that was sequenced in a study of shared clonotypes between healthy human individuals. Clones were sequenced by immunoSEQ multiplex PCR, and TCRdb holds only the in-frame ones, with some missing. This table holds hundreds of thousands of clones, around 67% found once. Sequenced sample: memory CD4+ T cells sorted from blood. The subset is: CD45RA-negative fraction. The source of these receptors is a woman aged 30 to 39 in good health.

The chain couples TRBV25-1 to TRBJ2-2; 10 bases map to TRBD2. V shed 3 bases and J 7 bases; nucleotides not matched to a gene: 8. The CDR3 length is 16 residues. Germline lookup yields CDR1 MGHDK and CDR2 SYGVNS. CDR3 bases: TGTGCCAGCAGTGACTTCGGGACTAGCGTTTACGGGGAGCTGTTTTTT. The encoded protein is CASSDFGTSVYGELFF. The full variable domain, its missing parts supplied by reference TRBV25-1 and TRBJ2-2, is EADIYQTPRYLVIGTGKKITLECSQTMGHDKMYWYQQDPGMELHLIHYSYGVNSTEKGDLSSESTVSRIRTEHFPLTLESARPSHTSQYLCASSDFGTSVYGELFFGEGSRLTVL.

This chain uses TRBV5-4 with TRBJ1-3, with 7 bases matching TRBD1. Germline values: CDR1 SGHNT, CDR2 YYREEE (reference sequence). The junction had 12 bases not matched to a gene; V was cut back by 4 bases and J by 14 bases. The length of the CDR3 is 13 residues. The CDR3 DNA reads as TGTGCCAGCAGCGCAATCGACAGGGAAAGCCTATATTTT. This encodes CASSAIDRESLYF. Together with reference TRBV5-4 and TRBJ1-3, the CDR3 gives the full variable domain: ETGVTQSPTHLIKTRGQQVTLRCSSQSGHNTVSWYQQALGQGPQFIFQYYREEENGRGNFPPRFSGLQFPNYSSELNVNALELDDSALYLCASSAIDRESLYFGEGSWLTVV.

With respect to this clone: Just one base apart from a much larger clone, this may be a read error. The sample holds other DNA sequences that translate to the same CDR3. This chain joins TRBV5-4 and TRBJ1-2; D may be TRBD1 (6 bases). This CDR3 comprises 14 residues. CDR1 is SGHNT and CDR2 is YYREEE in the germline V gene (reference sequence). The CDR3 nucleotides read TGCGCCAGCAGCTTGTTTTCTGGGGGCGCAGGCTACACCTTC. Translation: CASSLFSGGAGYTF.

The gene calls are TRBV6-5 and TRBJ2-7, with 8 bases that match TRBD1. V gave up 2 bases and J gave up 2 bases; unmatched junction bases: 5. Germline V gene sequence: CDR1 MNHEY, CDR2 SVGAGI. CDR3 length equals 15 residues. The CDR3 reads CASSYITGGAYEQYF. CDR3 coding DNA: TGTGCCAGCAGTTACATTACAGGGGGAGCCTACGAGCAGTACTTC.

This clone was counted only a few times. A read error is possible here, since a much larger clone lies one base away. This chain uses TRBV27 with TRBJ2-5; D is unclear. The CDR3 runs to 12 residues. V shed 2 bases and J shed 2 bases, with 3 bases lying between them. Germline CDR1 MNHEY, CDR2 SMNVEV (reference sequence). The CDR3 DNA is TGTGCCAGCAGTTTAGGGCAAGAGACCCAGTACTTC. The encoded protein is CASSLGQETQYF.

The V and J genes are TRBV5-1 and TRBJ2-7; possible D gene TRBD2, 5 bases. There are 13 residues in the CDR3. V lost 0 bases, J lost 6 bases, and 10 bases lay in between. Germline V gene data show CDR1 as SGHRS and CDR2 as YFSETQ. CDR3 protein: CASSLEGGGEQYF. The CDR3, as DNA: TGCGCCAGCAGCTTGGAAGGAGGAGGCGAGCAGTACTTC.

V gene TRBV7-9 combines with J gene TRBJ2-1, with D uncertain. From germline, CDR1 is SEHNR and CDR2 FQNEAQ (reference sequence). The CDR3 extends over 12 amino acids. The V end was cut by 10 bases, the J end by 10 bases, with 17 bases between. The CDR3 DNA is TGTGCCAAAGGGATTGGGGAAGGAGAGCAGTTCTTC. Amino acids: CAKGIGEGEQFF.

The chain's CDR3 is CSVGAGNEKLFF. CDR3 coding DNA: TGCAGCGTTGGGGCAGGAAATGAAAAACTGTTTTTT. The chain has TRBV29-1 and TRBJ1-4; D call uncertain. The V end was cut by 4 bases, the J end by 5 bases, with 8 bases between. The length of the CDR3 is 12 residues. Germline V lookup: CDR1 SQVTM, CDR2 ANQGSEA.

The CDR3: CASTPGQGYQPQHF. As DNA, the CDR3 is TGTGCCAGCACCCCCGGACAGGGATATCAGCCCCAGCATTTT. The gene calls are TRBV7-2 and TRBJ1-5; TRBD1 aligns across 8 bases. Germline CDR1 is SGHTA and CDR2 is FQGNSA. V lost 7 bases and J lost 5; bases outside the gene matches: 7. This CDR3 contains 14 residues.

The table lists this clone with many counts. The rearrangement uses TRBV6-1 and TRBJ1-5; possibly TRBD1 for D (6 bases). The V and J ends lost 5 bases and 0 bases respectively, with 11 bases between them. The CDR3 runs to 15 residues. Per germline, CDR1 MNHNS and CDR2 SASEGT. CDR3 nucleotides: TGTGCCAGCAGTAGGGACACGTTTAGCAATCAGCCCCAGCATTTT. Its translation: CASSRDTFSNQPQHF.

CDR3 sequence: CASSLEGTYGYTF. The CDR3 nucleotides read TGTGCCAGCAGCTTAGAAGGGACCTATGGCTACACCTTC. J is TRBJ1-2 and V is TRBV11-1, with a possible D match to TRBD1 (5 bases). This CDR3 contains 13 residues. Trimming left V 1 base short and J 4 bases short, with 7 bases between. The germline CDR1 and CDR2 sequences are SGHAT and FQDESV (reference sequence).

The genes are TRBV7-2 and TRBJ2-3; 9 bases are a match to TRBD2. V was pared by 1 base and J by 5 bases, with 10 bases of the junction left unmatched. The CDR3 contains 17 residues. CDR1 and CDR2 from the germline V gene are SGHTA and FQGNSA. The CDR3 nucleotides are TGTGCCAGCAGCTTAGGGATCGCTAGCGGGAATATAGATACGCAGTATTTT. As protein: CASSLGIASGNIDTQYF.

In its sample, this clone was seen many times. The V call is TRBV4-2, the J call TRBJ2-1; 7 nucleotides line up with TRBD2. The trim removed 0 bases at V and 9 bases at J, leaving 14 bases unmatched. Germline V gives CDR1 LGHNA, CDR2 YNFKEQ. The CDR3 totals 17 residues. The CDR3 DNA sequence: TGTGCCAGCAGCCAAGATCAGAGCGGGGCCCCATCGTCTGAGCAGTTCTTC. This sequence encodes CASSQDQSGAPSSEQFF.

This clone showed up just a few times. The CDR3 DNA is TGTGCCAGCAGCCCTAGTATCCACACTGAAGCTTTCTTT. It codes for CASSPSIHTEAFF. The rearrangement uses TRBV11-2 and TRBJ1-1; D remains unclear. The V gene lost 5 bases and the J gene lost 3 bases, with 10 bases spanning the gap. This CDR3 has 13 residues. Germline V gene data show CDR1 as SGHAT and CDR2 as FQNNGV.

The table lists this clone with a count of one. V is TRBV7-8 and J is TRBJ2-5; 9 bases agree with TRBD1. The junction had 10 bases not matched to a gene; V was cut back by 4 bases and J by 4 bases. The length of the CDR3 is 16 residues. The germline V gene has CDR1 SGHVS and CDR2 FQNEAQ. CDR3 in DNA: TGTGCCAGCAGCTCCAATACAGGGGGCTTGAGAGAGACCCAGTACTTC. As protein: CASSSNTGGLRETQYF.

The rearrangement joins TRBV19 to TRBJ2-7; D is unclear. CDR3 size: 15 residues. CDR1 LNHDA and CDR2 SQIVND come from the germline V gene (reference sequence). Trimming removed 3 bases from V and 2 bases from J, with 14 bases in between. CDR3 DNA sequence: TGTGCCAGTAGTATTGGTACAGACCCGCCCTACGAGCAGTACTTC. Amino acid sequence: CASSIGTDPPYEQYF.

A word on this clone: Other DNA sequences within the sample encode an identical CDR3. The chain recombines TRBV6-5 with TRBJ2-7, with TRBD2 identical over 10 bases. Per the germline V gene, CDR1 is MNHEY and CDR2 is SVGAGI. J was trimmed by 2 bases and V by 0 bases; bases with no gene match: 1. The CDR3 contains 15 residues. CDR3 sequence reads: CASSYSLAGAYEQYF. The CDR3 bases are TGTGCCAGCAGTTACTCGCTAGCGGGAGCCTACGAGCAGTACTTC.

The rearrangement uses TRBV5-1 and TRBJ2-7; possibly TRBD1 for D (6 bases). Per the germline V gene, CDR1 is SGHRS and CDR2 is YFSETQ. Trimming took off 4 bases at V and 6 bases at J, with 20 bases between the two ends. The CDR3 sequence is 15 residues long. The DNA for the CDR3 is TGCGCCAGCAGCCCGGGACACCATGGGTTAGGCGAGCAGTACTTC. Translation: CASSPGHHGLGEQYF.

The V gene is TRBV29-1, the J gene TRBJ1-2; TRBD1 matches 9 bases. Trimming cost V 4 bases and J 6 bases; bases outside gene matches: 3. Looked up from germline, CDR1 is SQVTM and CDR2 is ANQGSEA. This CDR3 spans 12 amino acids. CDR3 sequence (DNA): TGCAGCGTTGGGACAGGGGATGATGGCTACACCTTC. Translated: CSVGTGDDGYTF.

This clone was seen only a few times. The chain combines TRBV29-1 with TRBJ1-2; TRBD1 might be the D (6 bases). This CDR3 region has 14 residues. Germline CDR1 reads SQVTM; CDR2 reads ANQGSEA. The ends were cut back, 5 bases at V and 6 bases at J, with 19 bases in the middle. For the CDR3, the DNA is TGCAGCGTTAAGGGCCTTCACGGGGGCGATGGCTACACCTTC. Translated, it gives CSVKGLHGGDGYTF. Filled out from reference TRBV29-1 and TRBJ1-2, the complete variable domain reads SAVISQKPSRDICQRGTSLTIQCQVDSQVTMMFWYRQQPGQSLTLIATANQGSEATYESGFVIDKFPISRPNLTFSTLTVSNMSPEDSSIYLCSVKGLHGGDGYTFGSGTRLTVV.

This chain links TRBV6-5 with TRBJ1-2, with 9 positions matching TRBD1. This CDR3 comprises 13 residues. Germline V gene sequence: CDR1 MNHEY, CDR2 SVGAGI. After removal of 5 bases from V and 5 bases from J, the junction contained 3 bases not matched to a gene. DNA of the CDR3: TGTGCCAGCAGTCGGACAGGGGTTTATGGCTACACCTTC. Translated, it gives CASSRTGVYGYTF.

The chain joins TRBV2 to TRBJ2-3; D uncertain. The germline CDR1 and CDR2 sequences are SNHLY and FYNNEI. The CDR3 contains 15 residues. Trimming removed 2 bases at V and 0 bases at J, with 9 bases between. CDR3 coding DNA: TGTGCCAGCAGTGAATATCAATCTAGCACAGATACGCAGTATTTT. Protein sequence: CASSEYQSSTDTQYF.

Only a few counts were recorded for this clone. The V gene is TRBV11-2, the J gene TRBJ2-2; 12 nucleotides agree with TRBD2. CDR3 length equals 16 residues. Germline-derived CDR1 and CDR2 are SGHAT and FQNNGV. After removal of 8 bases from V and 5 bases from J, the junction contained 9 bases not matched to a gene. The DNA of the CDR3 is TGTGCCAGCGGTGCTAGCGGGAGGGCGGGGACCGGGGAGCTGTTTTTT. Translated: CASGASGRAGTGELFF.

The J gene is TRBJ1-2, the V gene TRBV27, with TRBD1 matching over 8 bases. The CDR3 is 14 amino acids. Unmatched junction bases numbered 11, after V lost 5 bases and J lost 9 bases. Germline V gives CDR1 MNHEY, CDR2 SMNVEV (reference sequence). The CDR3 protein is CASSPRTGLLRYTF. The CDR3 bases are TGTGCCAGCAGTCCAAGGACAGGGTTGCTTCGCTACACCTTC.

V and J are TRBV6-1 and TRBJ2-3; no clear D gene. CDR3 length: 13 amino acids. CDR1 is MNHNS, CDR2 SASEGT, per germline. V was shortened by 4 bases and J by 4 bases, with 9 bases between the two germline ends. This CDR3 is CASSVSVADTQYF. The CDR3 DNA reads TGTGCCAGCAGTGTCAGCGTCGCAGATACGCAGTATTTT.

This clone was picked up many times. The chain carries TRBV7-9 and TRBJ2-1; TRBD2 matches 8 bases. In germline, CDR1 is SEHNR, CDR2 FQNEAQ (reference sequence). Trimming removed 2 bases from V and 3 bases from J; junction bases left unmatched: 3. The CDR3 extends over 15 amino acids. Here the CDR3 reads CASSLTSGFYNEQFF. The CDR3 DNA follows: TGTGCCAGCAGCTTAACTAGCGGATTCTACAATGAGCAGTTCTTC.

The chain recombines TRBV7-9 with TRBJ2-7; 7 bases are a match to TRBD2. The CDR3 totals 12 residues. Trimming at V came to 3 bases and at J to 6 bases, leaving 2 bases not matched to a gene. Germline V gene lookup returns CDR1 SEHNR and CDR2 FQNEAQ (reference sequence). The CDR3 is CASSLTSREQYF. The CDR3 DNA reads TGTGCCAGCAGCTTGACTAGCCGCGAGCAGTACTTC.

This sequence joins TRBV30 and TRBJ2-5, with a weak D call TRBD1 (5 bases). The DNA end favors TRBJ2-7, so the J call may be wrong. The length of the CDR3 is 12 residues. CDR1 and CDR2 from the germline V gene are GTSNPN and SVGIG (reference sequence). The CDR3 spells CACKTDTYEQYF. In DNA, the CDR3 is TGTGCCTGTAAGACAGACACCTACGAGCAGTACTTC.

This chain uses TRBV4-1 with TRBJ2-3; 9 nucleotides line up with TRBD1. The CDR3 is made up of 18 amino acids. Germline-derived CDR1 and CDR2 are MGHRA and YSYEKL. The ends lost 1 base at V and 2 bases at J; junction bases unmatched: 10. The CDR3 spells CASSQVPGRDRVTDTQYF. CDR3 sequence (DNA): TGCGCCAGCAGCCAAGTCCCCGGGCGGGACAGGGTCACAGATACGCAGTATTTT.

A remark on this clone: At the DNA level, this CDR3 is encoded by other sequences in the same sample as well. The J gene is TRBJ2-7, the V gene TRBV28; 7 bases fit TRBD1. CDR3 length equals 14 residues. V trimming: 7 bases; J trimming: 0 bases; junction bases outside the gene matches: 6. Germline CDR1 reads MDHEN; CDR2 reads SYDVKM. CDR3 in DNA: TGTGCCAGCATCCCAGGGGGAAACTCCTACGAGCAGTACTTC. Amino acids: CASIPGGNSYEQYF.

The V call is TRBV28, the J call TRBJ1-5, with 9 bases matching TRBD1. Per the germline V gene, CDR1 is MDHEN and CDR2 is SYDVKM. V shed 6 bases and J 7 bases; nucleotides not matched to a gene: 7. This CDR3 has 14 amino acids. CDR3 nucleotide sequence: TGTGCCAGCAGCTCCGGGACAGGGTACCAGCCCCAGCATTTT. Encoded protein: CASSSGTGYQPQHF.

J is TRBJ1-5 and V is TRBV7-2; unclear D gene. Germline V CDR1 and CDR2: SGHTA, FQGNSA. The CDR3 is 15 amino acids. Trimming removed 1 base at V and 7 bases at J, with 14 bases between. CDR3 residues: CASSLGRSGEQPQHF. Written as DNA, the CDR3 is TGTGCCAGCAGCTTAGGTCGTAGTGGAGAACAGCCCCAGCATTTT.